One and the same sample provided the 11 T cell receptor beta chains below, sequenced in a study of PD-L1 blockade in urothelial cancer. Profiled with immunoSEQ multiplex PCR; TCRdb holds only in-frame clones, not every one. The sample consists of about 52,000 clones, around 79% of them appearing once. Time point given: pretreatment peripheral blood. The sample consisted of PBMCs, taken around atezolizumab (anti-PD-L1) treatment. These receptors were taken from a man between 65 and 79 years old with urothelial cancer.

The chain joins TRBV7-2 to TRBJ2-1; a possible D gene is TRBD2 (6 bases). This CDR3 comprises 16 residues. V gave up 3 bases and J gave up 4 bases, with 16 bases separating them. The germline V gene encodes CDR1 SGHTA and CDR2 FQGNSA. CDR3 in DNA: TGTGCCAGCAGCTTTGTATCAGGAGGGACGTACAATGAGCAGTTCTTC. It translates to CASSFVSGGTYNEQFF.

The count of this clone is one. Written as DNA, the CDR3 is TGTGCCAGCAGCCCCCGACTAGCGGGTGGCAACTACGAGCAGTACTTC. The encoded protein is CASSPRLAGGNYEQYF. The genes are TRBV9 and TRBJ2-7; the match to TRBD2 covers 10 bases. Germline values: CDR1 SGDLS, CDR2 YYNGEE. Trimming at V came to 4 bases and at J to 3 bases, leaving 10 bases not matched to a gene. This CDR3 comprises 16 residues.

The chain couples TRBV7-2 to TRBJ2-2; D call uncertain. The V end lost 4 bases, the J end lost 2 bases, and 5 bases lay between the germline ends. The CDR3 sequence is 13 residues long. CDR1 SGHTA and CDR2 FQGNSA come from the germline V gene. In DNA, the CDR3 is TGTGCCAGCAGCTCCAGAAACACCGGGGAGCTGTTTTTT. This codes for CASSSRNTGELFF. Full variable domain (outside the CDR3, taken from reference TRBV7-2 and TRBJ2-2): GAGVSQSPSNKVTEKGKDVELRCDPISGHTALYWYRQSLGQGLEFLIYFQGNSAPDKSGLPSDRFSAERTGGSVSTLTIQRTQQEDSAVYLCASSSRNTGELFFGEGSRLTVL.

This clone was seen once. The chain carries TRBV15 and TRBJ2-7; D is possibly TRBD1 (7 bases). The V and J ends lost 6 bases and 0 bases respectively, with 12 bases between them. Germline lookup yields CDR1 LNHNV and CDR2 YYDKDF (reference sequence). The CDR3 has 14 amino acids. CDR3 protein: CATRVRGDSYEQYF. The CDR3 DNA reads TGTGCCACCAGAGTCAGGGGGGACTCCTACGAGCAGTACTTC.

This clone occurred once. The gene calls are TRBV28 and TRBJ1-2; 8 positions match TRBD1. Looked up from germline, CDR1 is MDHEN and CDR2 is SYDVKM. CDR3 length equals 17 residues. V shed 5 bases, J shed 0 bases, and the junction held 11 bases outside the gene matches. The CDR3 is CASSRSGTGKANYGYTF. For the CDR3, the DNA is TGTGCCAGCAGTCGATCCGGGACAGGAAAAGCTAACTATGGCTACACCTTC.

V usage is TRBV19 and J usage is TRBJ1-2; tentatively, D is TRBD1 (5 bases). Trimming left V 7 bases short and J 5 bases short, with 17 bases between. Germline CDR1 reads LNHDA; CDR2 reads SQIVND (reference sequence). The CDR3 contains 14 residues. The CDR3 bases are TGTGCCAGTACCTTCCGGGGGGACGCATATGGCTACACCTTC. As protein: CASTFRGDAYGYTF.

This clone came up once. The chain uses TRBV6-1 and TRBJ2-5; no firm D call. This CDR3 comprises 14 residues. Germline V gene lookup returns CDR1 MNHNS and CDR2 SASEGT. Trimming removed 2 bases from V and 7 bases from J, with 14 bases in between. The CDR3 sequence: CASSEYGQSGTQYF. The CDR3 nucleotides are TGTGCCAGCAGTGAATATGGGCAATCAGGGACCCAGTACTTC.

V usage is TRBV5-1 and J usage is TRBJ1-1, with D hard to call. This CDR3 has 15 residues. V gave up 4 bases and J gave up 1 base, with 14 bases separating them. The germline V gene encodes CDR1 SGHRS and CDR2 YFSETQ. CDR3 loop: CASSARTGRNTEAFF. The CDR3 coding sequence is TGCGCCAGCAGCGCCCGGACTGGACGGAACACTGAAGCTTTCTTT.

The chain combines TRBV2 with TRBJ1-2, with D perhaps matching TRBD1 (6 bases). V lost 6 bases to trimming and J lost 7 bases, with 18 bases between them. Germline CDR1 SNHLY, CDR2 FYNNEI. The CDR3 runs 14 residues. The CDR3 region has the DNA TGTGCCAGCAGACCCCAAGGGGGTAAAGGTGGCTACACCTTC. It is translated as CASRPQGGKGGYTF.

The chain joins TRBV28 to TRBJ2-7; 9 nucleotides align to TRBD2. Germline CDR1 is MDHEN and CDR2 is SYDVKM. V was pared by 8 bases and J by 4 bases, with 9 bases of the junction left unmatched. The CDR3 is 14 amino acids. CDR3 DNA sequence: TGTGCCAGCCACTATAGCGGGAGAGGTTACGAGCAGTACTTC. It specifies CASHYSGRGYEQYF.

The gene calls are TRBV7-9 and TRBJ1-4; possible D gene TRBD1, 6 bases. Germline lookup yields CDR1 SEHNR and CDR2 FQNEAQ (reference sequence). The CDR3 extends over 15 amino acids. The V end lost 1 base, the J end lost 5 bases, and 11 bases lay between the germline ends. The CDR3 coding sequence is TGTGCCAGCAGCTTAGTGGGGGCAGGGAATGAAAAACTGTTTTTT. It codes for CASSLVGAGNEKLFF.